Each of the 25 T cell receptor beta chains below was sequenced from the same sample in a study of PD-L1 blockade in urothelial cancer (dated by TCRdb to the late 2010s). Receptor libraries were prepared by the immunoSEQ multiplex PCR assay. The immuneACCESS repertoire file appears here via TCRdb, limited to in-frame rearrangements. These files lack a portion of the clones; in checked studies, under half of the deficit traces to unresolved V genes, and the cause of the others is not known. For this sample the table gives roughly 50,000 clones, of which 85% were detected only once. The ten largest clones capture approximately 14% of the sample. The sample's time point label, decoded: pretreatment peripheral blood. The sample in question was PBMCs, obtained around atezolizumab (anti-PD-L1) treatment. The receptors shown here come from a man between 65 and 85 years old with urothelial cancer.

The chain uses TRBV6-5 and TRBJ2-1, with a possible D match to TRBD1 (6 bases). The CDR3 is made up of 13 amino acids. Germline CDR1 is MNHEY and CDR2 is SVGAGI. V shed 1 base and J shed 12 bases, with 13 bases lying between them. This chain's CDR3 is CASSYYREDRQFF. As DNA, the CDR3 is TGTGCCAGCAGTTACTATCGAGAGGACAGGCAGTTCTTC.

The gene calls are TRBV7-9 and TRBJ2-5, with TRBD2 as a possible D gene (6 bases). V dropped 3 bases and J dropped 2 bases, with 10 bases sitting between them. The length of the CDR3 is 14 residues. The germline CDR1 and CDR2 sequences are SEHNR and FQNEAQ (reference sequence). For the CDR3, the DNA is TGTGCCAGCAGCTTTTCCGGGGGTCAAGAGACCCAGTACTTC. Its translation: CASSFSGGQETQYF. The whole variable domain, remainder taken from reference TRBV7-9 and TRBJ2-5, is DTGVSQNPRHKITKRGQNVTFRCDPISEHNRLYWYRQTLGQGPEFLTYFQNEAQLEKSRLLSDRFSAERPKGSFSTLEIQRTEQGDSAMYLCASSFSGGQETQYFGPGTRLLVL.

The V gene is TRBV28, the J gene TRBJ2-1, with D perhaps matching TRBD2 (5 bases). Trimming pared 6 bases from V and 0 bases from J, leaving 9 bases between. Germline V CDR1 and CDR2: MDHEN, SYDVKM. The CDR3 contains 14 residues. This chain's CDR3 is CASSPAGSYNEQFF. The CDR3 DNA sequence: TGTGCCAGCAGCCCGGCGGGCTCCTACAATGAGCAGTTCTTC.

A single count supports this clone. The chain combines TRBV11-2 with TRBJ2-1, with 12 bases identical to TRBD2. The CDR3 length is 19 residues. Germline-derived CDR1 and CDR2 are SGHAT and FQNNGV. Unmatched junction bases numbered 12, after V lost 5 bases and J lost 1 base. In nucleotides, the CDR3 is TGTGCCAGCAGCCAACGGACTAGCGGGACCGGAGGTTCCTACAATGAGCAGTTCTTC. Protein sequence: CASSQRTSGTGGSYNEQFF.

This clone was counted a single time. The chain combines TRBV4-2 with TRBJ2-1, with 10 positions matching TRBD1. J was trimmed by 7 bases and V by 3 bases; bases with no gene match: 6. The CDR3 is 15 amino acids. CDR1 is LGHNA and CDR2 is YNFKEQ in the germline V gene. In DNA, the CDR3 is TGTGCCAGCAGCCAGGCCGGGACAGGGGTTAATGAGCAGTTCTTC. Protein product: CASSQAGTGVNEQFF.

This clone came up once. CDR3 sequence: CASSLAQATNYGYTF. CDR3 nucleotide sequence: TGTGCCAGCAGCTTAGCCCAGGCCACTAACTATGGCTACACCTTC. The chain is built from TRBV7-9 and TRBJ1-2; D remains unclear. The V gene lost 0 bases and the J gene lost 0 bases, with 8 bases spanning the gap. The CDR3 consists of 15 residues. Per the germline V gene, CDR1 is SEHNR and CDR2 is FQNEAQ (reference sequence).

This chain links TRBV19 with TRBJ2-3; TRBD1 is a possible D gene (5 bases). The V end was cut by 3 bases, the J end by 2 bases, with 9 bases between. Germline assignment: CDR1 LNHDA and CDR2 SQIVND (reference sequence). The CDR3 covers 14 residues. CDR3 protein: CASSMGQPTDTQYF. The CDR3 DNA reads as TGTGCCAGTAGTATGGGGCAGCCCACAGATACGCAGTATTTT.

The rearrangement joins TRBV7-8 to TRBJ2-6; no definite D call. Germline assignment: CDR1 SGHVS and CDR2 FQNEAQ. The CDR3 contains 15 residues. Between the trimmed V and J ends, which lost 1 base and 1 base, there was a span of 5 bases. The CDR3 nucleotides read TGTGCCAGCAGCTTAGTAGCATCTGGGGCCAACGTCCTGACTTTC. Translating gives CASSLVASGANVLTF.

CDR3 in amino acids: CASSDRESGRVYEQYF. The CDR3, as DNA: TGTGCCAGCAGTGATAGAGAAAGCGGGAGGGTCTACGAGCAGTACTTC. The gene calls are TRBV2 and TRBJ2-7; TRBD2 agrees at 10 bases. The trim removed 3 bases at V and 3 bases at J, leaving 8 bases unmatched. The CDR3 loop spans 16 amino acids. Germline V gives CDR1 SNHLY, CDR2 FYNNEI.

The chain uses TRBV11-2 and TRBJ1-2; D is ambiguous. Germline V lookup: CDR1 SGHAT, CDR2 FQNNGV. Trimming removed 1 base at V and 4 bases at J, with 10 bases between. The CDR3 contains 14 residues. DNA of the CDR3: TGTGCCAGCAGCTTAGCCGGGGAGTCCTATGGCTACACCTTC. Translating gives CASSLAGESYGYTF.

The chain recombines TRBV30 with TRBJ2-7; 10 bases fit TRBD1. CDR1 is GTSNPN and CDR2 is SVGIG in the germline V gene (reference sequence). The CDR3 extends over 13 amino acids. Trimming at V came to 7 bases and at J to 3 bases, leaving 6 bases not matched to a gene. The CDR3 reads CALDRTGGYEQYF. CDR3 bases: TGTGCCTTGGACCGGACAGGGGGCTACGAGCAGTACTTC.

The CDR3 here is CASSSGGSKNNEQFF. The DNA of the CDR3 is TGTGCCAGCAGCTCCGGGGGAAGCAAGAACAATGAGCAGTTCTTC. The chain links TRBV7-9 to TRBJ2-1; D perhaps matches TRBD2 (6 bases). The V and J ends lost 4 bases and 5 bases respectively, with 15 bases between them. The CDR3 loop spans 15 amino acids. Looked up from germline, CDR1 is SEHNR and CDR2 is FQNEAQ (reference sequence).

V usage is TRBV29-1 and J usage is TRBJ1-2; 8 nucleotides line up with TRBD1. Trimming took 4 bases from V and 8 from J; bases not matched to a gene: 6. The CDR3 has 12 amino acids. Per germline, CDR1 SQVTM and CDR2 ANQGSEA. The CDR3 coding sequence is TGCAGCGTTGCCGGACAGGGAGGAGGCTACACCTTC. It codes for CSVAGQGGGYTF.

The chain couples TRBV9 to TRBJ1-1; 9 bases line up with TRBD1. CDR1 is SGDLS and CDR2 is YYNGEE in the germline V gene. Germline trimming cut 4 bases from V and 6 bases from J; bases unmatched to any gene: 7. This CDR3 is built from 14 residues. CDR3 bases: TGTGCCAGCAGCCCGGGACAGGGTTTCGCTGAAGCTTTCTTT. Its protein product is CASSPGQGFAEAFF.

The J gene is TRBJ2-3, the V gene TRBV25-1, with 8 bases aligning to TRBD2. This CDR3 region has 15 residues. Germline assignment: CDR1 MGHDK and CDR2 SYGVNS. The junction had 5 bases not matched to a gene; V was cut back by 3 bases and J by 3 bases. CDR3 in DNA: TGTGCCAGCAGTGATCCAGCGGGAGCGACAGATACGCAGTATTTT. Amino acids: CASSDPAGATDTQYF.

The V gene is TRBV7-3, the J gene TRBJ2-5, with 11 positions matching TRBD2. CDR3 size: 18 residues. Looked up from germline, CDR1 is SGHTA and CDR2 is FQGTGA. Germline trimming cut 1 base from V and 6 bases from J; bases unmatched to any gene: 13. The CDR3, as DNA: TGTGCCAGCAGCTTAAAGTGTAGGCGACTAGCGGGATTGAAGACCCAGTACTTC. Amino acids: CASSLKCRRLAGLKTQYF.

The CDR3 sequence: CASSFLGQHSYEQYF. The CDR3 DNA reads as TGTGCCAGCAGTTTCTTGGGACAGCACTCCTACGAGCAGTACTTC. The chain combines TRBV27 with TRBJ2-7, with TRBD1 matching over 7 bases. The CDR3 runs 15 residues. V was clipped by 3 bases and J by 0 bases; unmatched bases: 5. Looked up from germline, CDR1 is MNHEY and CDR2 is SMNVEV (reference sequence).

The rearrangement joins TRBV27 to TRBJ2-1; 11 positions match TRBD2. This CDR3 has 17 residues. Germline V lookup: CDR1 MNHEY, CDR2 SMNVEV (reference sequence). Losses at the gene ends were 0 bases for V and 2 bases for J; bases not matched to a gene: 3. CDR3: CASSLSTSGDPYNEQFF. The CDR3 DNA reads as TGTGCCAGCAGTTTATCGACTAGCGGGGATCCCTACAATGAGCAGTTCTTC.

The rearrangement uses TRBV6-1 and TRBJ1-2; TRBD1 is a possible D gene (5 bases). This CDR3 has 13 residues. The V gene lost 8 bases and the J gene lost 6 bases, with 16 bases spanning the gap. From germline, CDR1 is MNHNS and CDR2 SASEGT. The DNA of the CDR3 is TGTGCCAGCTCCCCTGACAGAAACAATGGCTACACCTTC. It encodes CASSPDRNNGYTF.

The genes are TRBV6-5 and TRBJ2-7; 7 bases map to TRBD2. The CDR3 loop spans 15 amino acids. With V trimmed by 4 bases and J by 3 bases, 9 bases remained unmatched. Germline V gene lookup returns CDR1 MNHEY and CDR2 SVGAGI. The CDR3 bases are TGTGCCAGCAGTTGGTATCGGGAGGCCAACTACGAGCAGTACTTC. This encodes CASSWYREANYEQYF.

The rearrangement uses TRBV19 and TRBJ1-3; tentative D call: TRBD1 (5 bases). The CDR3 extends over 16 amino acids. Germline V gene data show CDR1 as LNHDA and CDR2 as SQIVND (reference sequence). V lost 5 bases and J lost 3, with 17 bases in between. The CDR3 nucleotides are TGTGCCAGTAGTGCGGGGCGGACATCGGGTGGAAACACCATATATTTT. Translation gives CASSAGRTSGGNTIYF.

The chain carries TRBV9 and TRBJ2-5; D is perhaps TRBD2 (6 bases). V was clipped by 2 bases and J by 5 bases, with 13 bases between them. Germline CDR1 and CDR2: SGDLS and YYNGEE. The CDR3 sequence is 14 residues long. CDR3 residues: CASSVRRGGETQYF. In DNA form, the CDR3 reads TGTGCCAGCAGCGTCCGGAGGGGTGGGGAGACCCAGTACTTC.

The sample holds one count of this clone. This chain uses TRBV7-9 with TRBJ1-4, with 9 bases identical to TRBD1. The trim removed 5 bases at V and 3 bases at J, leaving 4 bases unmatched. The germline gives CDR1 SEHNR, CDR2 FQNEAQ (reference sequence). The CDR3 runs 15 residues. The CDR3: CASSEGQGPNEKLFF. CDR3 nucleotides: TGTGCCAGCAGCGAGGGACAGGGACCTAATGAAAAACTGTTTTTT.

The chain is built from TRBV9 and TRBJ1-5, with D perhaps matching TRBD1 (6 bases). V was shortened by 4 bases and J by 7 bases, with 15 bases between the two germline ends. This CDR3 has 14 residues. Germline-derived CDR1 and CDR2 are SGDLS and YYNGEE. The CDR3 reads CASSSDRTSQPQHF. The CDR3 DNA reads as TGTGCCAGCAGCTCAGACAGGACCTCACAGCCCCAGCATTTT.

This chain joins TRBV18 and TRBJ2-1, with 12 bases lining up with TRBD2. With V trimmed by 3 bases and J by 4 bases, 10 bases remained unmatched. The CDR3 has 18 amino acids. Germline loops: CDR1 KGHSH, CDR2 LQKENI. The chain's CDR3 is CASSPPSLAGGRYNEQFF. The CDR3 DNA sequence: TGTGCCAGCTCACCCCCAAGTCTAGCGGGAGGGAGATACAATGAGCAGTTCTTC.